This entry concerns a single TCR beta chain. This entry is derived from a study of beta chain features in type 1 diabetes. As every portion of the isolated RNA was reverse transcribed, the sequencing read expressed TCRB transcripts. This table comes from immunoSEQ multiplex PCR, and its TCRdb copy is limited to in-frame clones, with some not included. The table lists more than 300,000 clones, around 16% of them singletons. Trimming removed 2 bases from V and 6 bases from J, with 15 bases in between. Germline CDR1 reads MNHNY; CDR2 reads SVGAGI (reference sequence). The CDR3 extends over 15 amino acids.

The specimen sequenced was naive CD4+ T cells from blood. This rearrangement joins TRBV6-6 to TRBJ2-3, with D possibly being TRBD2 (7 bases). This clonotype originated in a woman aged 18-30 years in good health. CDR3 in DNA: TGTGCCAGCAGTTACGGGGGGGCGCATACCGATACGCAGTATTTT. It encodes CASSYGGAHTDTQYF.